These 5 T cell receptor beta chains were all obtained from the same sample, sequenced in a study of blood T cell repertoires in COVID-19. Method: immunoSEQ multiplex PCR; TCRdb's copy keeps in-frame clones and lacks some. The sample consists of 240,000 or so clones, about 80% of them appearing once. Sequenced: peripheral blood. The receptor set was obtained from a woman aged 80 or over with acute or convalescent COVID-19.

This chain uses TRBV20-1 with TRBJ1-6; a weak D match, TRBD1 (6 bases). This CDR3 comprises 15 residues. The germline V gene has CDR1 DFQATT and CDR2 SNEGSKA (reference sequence). The germline V and J ends were trimmed by 3 bases and 8 bases, with 17 bases remaining between them. CDR3 in amino acids: CSASAVGQLDSPLHF. CDR3 nucleotides: TGCAGTGCTAGTGCCGTCGGACAGCTGGATTCACCCCTCCACTTT.

This chain joins TRBV30 and TRBJ2-2, with 10 bases identical to TRBD1. CDR3 length equals 16 residues. Per germline, CDR1 GTSNPN and CDR2 SVGIG (reference sequence). After removal of 3 bases from V and 5 bases from J, the junction contained 9 bases not matched to a gene. The CDR3 is CAWRTWTGGNTGELFF. CDR3 bases: TGTGCCTGGAGAACCTGGACAGGGGGAAATACCGGGGAGCTGTTTTTT.

The rearrangement uses TRBV6-5 and TRBJ2-7, with 11 bases lining up with TRBD2. V gave up 0 bases and J gave up 7 bases; unmatched junction bases: 8. The CDR3 has 16 amino acids. Per germline, CDR1 MNHEY and CDR2 SVGAGI. The CDR3 protein is CASSYSALAGGKEQYF. The CDR3 bases are TGTGCCAGCAGTTACTCGGCTCTAGCGGGGGGTAAAGAGCAGTACTTC.

The rearrangement uses TRBV7-9 and TRBJ2-1, with 9 positions matching TRBD2. J gave up 15 bases and V 11 bases, and 23 bases lay outside the gene matches. This CDR3 region has 15 residues. CDR1 SEHNR and CDR2 FQNEAQ come from the germline V gene (reference sequence). CDR3 residues: CAVTSRLAEGVEGFF. The CDR3 region has the DNA TGTGCCGTCACCTCGCGACTAGCGGAGGGGGTGGAGGGGTTCTTC.

This clone has just a few counts. This chain uses TRBV18 with TRBJ2-1; 10 bases are a match to TRBD2. Unmatched junction bases numbered 7, after V lost 4 bases and J lost 4 bases. This CDR3 has 16 amino acids. CDR1 and CDR2 (germline): KGHSH, LQKENI. The CDR3 nucleotides read TGTGCCAGCTCACAAGAGCTAGCGGGGGTTTACAATGAGCAGTTCTTC. Amino acid sequence: CASSQELAGVYNEQFF.